This T cell receptor beta chain was profiled in a study of blood T cell repertoires in COVID-19. Method: immunoSEQ multiplex PCR; TCRdb's copy keeps in-frame clones and lacks some. This table has 95,000 to 150,000 clones, 85% to 90% appearing once. Sequencing input: peripheral blood. The clonotype originates from an elderly man with acute or convalescent COVID-19.

CDR3: CASSREASGVFMQFF. In DNA, the CDR3 is TGCGCCAGCAGCCGAGAGGCCAGCGGGGTTTTCATGCAGTTCTTC. The chain links TRBV10-1 to TRBJ2-1, with 7 bases identical to TRBD2. The V gene end was trimmed by 6 bases and the J gene end by 12 bases; junction bases not matched to a gene: 17. The CDR3 consists of 15 residues. Germline CDR1 WNHNN, CDR2 SYGVQD (reference sequence).